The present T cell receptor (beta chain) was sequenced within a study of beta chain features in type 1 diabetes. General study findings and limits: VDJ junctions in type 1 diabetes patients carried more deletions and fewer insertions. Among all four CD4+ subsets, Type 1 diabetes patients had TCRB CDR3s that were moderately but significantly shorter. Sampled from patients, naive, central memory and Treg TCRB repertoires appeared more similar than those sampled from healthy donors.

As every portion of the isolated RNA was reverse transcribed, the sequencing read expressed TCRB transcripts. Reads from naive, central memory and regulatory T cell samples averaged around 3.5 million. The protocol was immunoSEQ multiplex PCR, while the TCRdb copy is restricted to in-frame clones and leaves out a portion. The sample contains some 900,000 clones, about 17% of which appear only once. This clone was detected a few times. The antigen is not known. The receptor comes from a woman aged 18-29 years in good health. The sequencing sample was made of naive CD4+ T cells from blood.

The CDR3, as DNA: TGTGCCAGCAGCTCCGGGGTAGCGGGGCACCAAGAGACCCAGTACTTC. It specifies CASSSGVAGHQETQYF. The chain has TRBV7-2 and TRBJ2-5; 8 bases line up with TRBD2. Germline V CDR1 and CDR2: SGHTA, FQGNSA. V lost 4 bases, J lost 0 bases, and 7 bases stayed unmatched. This CDR3 region has 16 residues.